These 16 T cell receptor beta chains came from one sample sequenced in a study of cytomegalovirus exposure and HLA in healthy donors. The PCR employed 60 Vbeta primers together with 13 Jbeta primers. The assay was immunoSEQ multiplex PCR, and TCRdb's table has in-frame clones only and misses some. The sample lists approximately 150,000 clones; 87% were seen once. The sequencing sample was made of PBMCs. These receptor sequences come from a woman aged 25-40 years in good health and CMV-seronegative.

The gene calls are TRBV4-3 and TRBJ2-7; 8 bases fit TRBD2. V lost 0 bases and J lost 3; bases outside the gene matches: 13. The germline CDR1 and CDR2 sequences are LGHNA and YSLEER. The CDR3 is 18 amino acids. The CDR3: CASSQERKGRGENYEQYF. DNA for the CDR3: TGCGCCAGCAGCCAAGAGCGTAAAGGGCGGGGGGAGAACTACGAGCAGTACTTC.

The gene calls are TRBV18 and TRBJ1-1; D might be TRBD1 (6 bases). The V gene's germline CDR1 is KGHSH and CDR2 LQKENI. Trimming removed 4 bases from V and 8 bases from J, with 14 bases in between. The CDR3 consists of 13 residues. Here the CDR3 DNA reads TGTGCCAGCTCACTTACCCGGACAGAAGAAGCTTTCTTT. Encoded protein: CASSLTRTEEAFF.

The gene calls are TRBV6-6 and TRBJ2-1; 8 nucleotides line up with TRBD1. Germline V gene lookup returns CDR1 MNHNY and CDR2 SVGAGI (reference sequence). The V segment lost 6 bases and the J segment 6 bases; nucleotides outside the gene matches: 10. The CDR3 length is 15 residues. The chain's CDR3 is CASRPYRGVSNEQFF. DNA of the CDR3: TGTGCCAGCAGGCCCTACAGGGGGGTCTCCAATGAGCAGTTCTTC.

The chain has TRBV29-1 and TRBJ2-5; D remains unclear. There are 12 residues in the CDR3. Trimming took 7 bases from V and 1 from J, leaving 10 bases between them. CDR1 and CDR2 from the germline V gene are SQVTM and ANQGSEA. The CDR3 reads CSATQTQETQYF. CDR3 DNA sequence: TGCAGCGCCACACAAACCCAAGAGACCCAGTACTTC.

The V and J genes are TRBV7-9 and TRBJ1-5; 7 nucleotides line up with TRBD1. J gave up 0 bases and V 1 base, and 6 bases lay outside the gene matches. The CDR3 contains 17 residues. Germline V CDR1 and CDR2: SEHNR, FQNEAQ (reference sequence). CDR3 in DNA: TGTGCCAGCAGCTTAGGAGTAGGGGGCAATAGCAATCAGCCCCAGCATTTT. It encodes CASSLGVGGNSNQPQHF.

This clone was observed a handful of times. The chain employs TRBV6-1 and TRBJ1-1; tentative D call: TRBD1 (6 bases). The CDR3 length is 15 residues. Trimming removed 5 bases at V and 2 bases at J, with 15 bases between. Germline V gives CDR1 MNHNS, CDR2 SASEGT. CDR3: CASSKPPDSNTEAFF. CDR3 coding DNA: TGTGCCAGCAGTAAACCTCCGGACAGCAACACTGAAGCTTTCTTT.

V is TRBV5-1 and J is TRBJ2-3; TRBD2 matches 7 bases. Germline V gene sequence: CDR1 SGHRS, CDR2 YFSETQ. The CDR3 loop spans 16 amino acids. V was pared by 0 bases and J by 4 bases, with 8 bases of the junction left unmatched. CDR3 residues: CASSLEGGSLSDTQYF. The CDR3 DNA sequence: TGCGCCAGCAGCTTGGAAGGCGGGAGTCTCTCAGATACGCAGTATTTT.

J is TRBJ2-2 and V is TRBV10-3, with D tentatively TRBD2 (6 bases). CDR3 length equals 15 residues. The V end lost 7 bases, the J end lost 1 base, and 13 bases lay between the germline ends. CDR1 and CDR2 from the germline V gene are ENHRY and SYGVKD. CDR3: CAIKSGLVNTGELFF. Here the CDR3 DNA reads TGTGCCATCAAGTCGGGACTGGTGAACACCGGGGAGCTGTTTTTT.

This clone was detected only a few times. The chain joins TRBV5-6 to TRBJ1-1; 8 nucleotides match TRBD1. CDR1 SGHDT and CDR2 YYEEEE come from the germline V gene. The CDR3 has 14 amino acids. With 3 bases clipped from V and 1 base from J, the junction kept 2 bases outside the gene matches. The DNA of the CDR3 is TGTGCCAGCAGCTGGGGGACAGGGAACACTGAAGCTTTCTTT. It encodes CASSWGTGNTEAFF.

The V call is TRBV19, the J call TRBJ2-2; 7 positions agree with TRBD1. The ends lost 10 bases at V and 0 bases at J; junction bases unmatched: 5. CDR3 length: 14 amino acids. The germline V gene encodes CDR1 LNHDA and CDR2 SQIVND (reference sequence). This chain's CDR3 is CATNRGSNTGELFF. CDR3 in DNA: TGTGCCACCAACAGGGGATCGAACACCGGGGAGCTGTTTTTT.

The J gene is TRBJ1-5, the V gene TRBV6-1; 8 bases line up with TRBD1. V dropped 5 bases and J dropped 3; count of bases not matched to a gene: 6. CDR3 length: 15 residues. Germline CDR1 and CDR2: MNHNS and SASEGT. The CDR3 region has the DNA TGTGCCAGCAGTCGGGACAGGCTTTTCAATCAGCCCCAGCATTTT. It specifies CASSRDRLFNQPQHF.

The chain employs TRBV11-2 and TRBJ1-1; no definite D call. CDR3 length: 13 amino acids. Germline loops: CDR1 SGHAT, CDR2 FQNNGV. V was trimmed by 0 bases and J by 4 bases, leaving 6 bases between them. The CDR3 loop reads CASSLESGTEAFF. CDR3 nucleotides: TGTGCCAGCAGCTTAGAGTCGGGCACTGAAGCTTTCTTT.

The V and J genes are TRBV28 and TRBJ2-7; D might be TRBD2 (6 bases). Germline V gene lookup returns CDR1 MDHEN and CDR2 SYDVKM. Trimming left V 6 bases short and J 1 base short, with 10 bases between. There are 13 residues in the CDR3. The CDR3 region has the DNA TGTGCCAGCAGCCTGGGACTTTCCTACGAGCAGTACTTC. It encodes CASSLGLSYEQYF.

The chain joins TRBV19 to TRBJ2-1, with D possibly matching TRBD2 (6 bases). This CDR3 is built from 15 residues. Germline V gene sequence: CDR1 LNHDA, CDR2 SQIVND (reference sequence). The V and J ends lost 3 bases and 6 bases respectively, with 15 bases between them. The CDR3 sequence is CASSIVGGHFNEQFF. Here the CDR3 DNA reads TGTGCCAGTAGTATTGTCGGGGGTCACTTCAATGAGCAGTTCTTC.

The chain couples TRBV18 to TRBJ1-5; 9 bases align to TRBD1. The V gene end was trimmed by 3 bases and the J gene end by 6 bases; junction bases not matched to a gene: 9. The germline gives CDR1 KGHSH, CDR2 LQKENI. There are 16 residues in the CDR3. CDR3 coding DNA: TGTGCCAGCTCACCGTACAGGGACAGGGTGAGTCAGCCCCAGCATTTT. Its translation: CASSPYRDRVSQPQHF.

The chain carries TRBV5-1 and TRBJ1-1; 9 bases align to TRBD1. Germline V gene data show CDR1 as SGHRS and CDR2 as YFSETQ. The CDR3 has 17 amino acids. V lost 0 bases and J lost 3; bases outside the gene matches: 9. The CDR3 DNA reads TGCGCCAGCAGCTTGGTGTGGGACAGGGTGGTGTACACTGAAGCTTTCTTT. It is translated as CASSLVWDRVVYTEAFF.